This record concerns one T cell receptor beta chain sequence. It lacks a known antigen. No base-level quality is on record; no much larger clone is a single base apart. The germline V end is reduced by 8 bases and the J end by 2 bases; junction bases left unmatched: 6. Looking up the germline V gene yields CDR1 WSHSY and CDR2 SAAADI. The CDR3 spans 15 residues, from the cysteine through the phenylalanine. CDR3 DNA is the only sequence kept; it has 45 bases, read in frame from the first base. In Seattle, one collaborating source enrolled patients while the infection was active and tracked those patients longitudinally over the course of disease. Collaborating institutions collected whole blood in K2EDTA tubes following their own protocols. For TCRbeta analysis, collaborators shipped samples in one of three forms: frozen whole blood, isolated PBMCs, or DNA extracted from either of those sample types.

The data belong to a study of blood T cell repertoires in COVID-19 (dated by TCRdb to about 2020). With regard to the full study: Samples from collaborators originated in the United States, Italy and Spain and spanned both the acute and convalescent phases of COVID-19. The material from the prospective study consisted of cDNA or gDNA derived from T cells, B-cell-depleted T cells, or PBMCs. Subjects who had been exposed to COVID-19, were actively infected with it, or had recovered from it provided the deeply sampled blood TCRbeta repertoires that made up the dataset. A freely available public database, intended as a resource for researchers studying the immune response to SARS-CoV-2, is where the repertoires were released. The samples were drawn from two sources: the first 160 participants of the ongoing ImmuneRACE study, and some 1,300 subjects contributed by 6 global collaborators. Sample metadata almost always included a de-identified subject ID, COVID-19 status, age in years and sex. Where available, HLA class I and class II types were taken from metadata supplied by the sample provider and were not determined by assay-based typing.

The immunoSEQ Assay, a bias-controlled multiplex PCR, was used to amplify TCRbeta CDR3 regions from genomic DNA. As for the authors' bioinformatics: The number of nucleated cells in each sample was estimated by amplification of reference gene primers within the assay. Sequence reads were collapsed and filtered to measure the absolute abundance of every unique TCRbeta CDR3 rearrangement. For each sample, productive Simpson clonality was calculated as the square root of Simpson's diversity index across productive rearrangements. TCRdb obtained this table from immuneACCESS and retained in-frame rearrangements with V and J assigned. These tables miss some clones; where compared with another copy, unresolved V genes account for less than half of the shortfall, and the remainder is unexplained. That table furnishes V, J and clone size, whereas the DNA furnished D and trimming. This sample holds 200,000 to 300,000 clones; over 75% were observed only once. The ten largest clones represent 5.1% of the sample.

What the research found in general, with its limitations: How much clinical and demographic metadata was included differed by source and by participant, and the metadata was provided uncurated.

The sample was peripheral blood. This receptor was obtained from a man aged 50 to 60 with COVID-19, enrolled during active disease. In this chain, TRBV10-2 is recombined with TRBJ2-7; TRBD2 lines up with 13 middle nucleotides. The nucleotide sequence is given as TGCGCCAGCTCTAGACTAGCGGGGGGCACCTACGAGCAGTACTTC. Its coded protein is CASSRLAGGTYEQYF.